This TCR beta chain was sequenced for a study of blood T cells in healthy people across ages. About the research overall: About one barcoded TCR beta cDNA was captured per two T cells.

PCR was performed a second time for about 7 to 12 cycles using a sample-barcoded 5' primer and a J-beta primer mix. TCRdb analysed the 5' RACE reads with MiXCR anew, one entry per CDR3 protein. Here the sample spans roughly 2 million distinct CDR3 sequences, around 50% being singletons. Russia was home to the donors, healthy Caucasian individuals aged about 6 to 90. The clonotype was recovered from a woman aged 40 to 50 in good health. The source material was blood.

The DNA of the CDR3 is TGTGCCACCAGTGATTTGGATAGCACAGATACGCAGTATTTT. Translating gives CATSDLDSTDTQYF. The chain has TRBV24-1 and TRBJ2-3, with D unresolved. Trimming pared 0 bases from V and 0 bases from J, leaving 3 bases between. In germline, CDR1 is KGHDR, CDR2 SFDVKD. The CDR3 is 14 amino acids.